The 17 T cell receptor beta chains below come from one sample, sequenced in a study of T-cell reconstitution after alpha-beta-depleted transplantation in children. Researchers prepared the TCRbeta library using unique molecular identifiers, the study reports. TCRdb recomputed calls from the PCR reads with MiXCR, one row per CDR3 protein. There are hundreds of thousands of distinct CDR3 sequences in the sample; 13% occur only once, and 2% to 2.5% lies in the top ten. Sequenced here: PBMCs, mostly from graft donor cells, sampled 360 days after TCRalphabeta/CD19-depleted stem cell transplant. These TCRs come from a male patient under 18 who had a stem cell transplant for acute myeloid leukemia, so the T cells may come from the graft donor.

Many counts were recorded for this clonotype. The chain links TRBV7-2 to TRBJ2-7, with 13 positions matching TRBD2. Per the germline V gene, CDR1 is SGHTA and CDR2 is FQGNSA. This CDR3 has 17 residues. V was clipped by 5 bases and J by 7 bases; unmatched bases: 14. As DNA, the CDR3 is TGTGCCAGCAGCCTCTCGACTAGCGGGAGGAGGCTTAGAGAGCAGTACTTC. Translated, it gives CASSLSTSGRRLREQYF.

This clonotype was found a few times. The chain carries TRBV12-3 or TRBV12-4 and TRBJ1-1; D gene unclear. The CDR3 is 14 amino acids. Trimming cost V 9 bases and J 1 base, with 15 bases left between them. In nucleotides, the CDR3 is TGTGCCAGTGGCCCCCAAGACGGGAACACTGAAGCTTTCTTT. It yields the protein CASGPQDGNTEAFF.

Only a few counts were recorded for this clonotype. The chain has TRBV7-2 and TRBJ1-6; a weak D match, TRBD1 (5 bases). The CDR3 runs 15 residues. Germline lookup yields CDR1 SGHTA and CDR2 FQGNSA. Between the trimmed V and J ends, which lost 0 bases and 7 bases, there was a span of 10 bases. The CDR3 reads CASSLAAGRNSPLHF. CDR3 coding DNA: TGTGCCAGCAGCTTAGCGGCAGGGAGGAATTCACCCCTCCACTTT.

This clonotype was recorded a few times. The V gene is TRBV3-1, the J gene TRBJ2-7; D uncertain. V gave up 4 bases and J gave up 5 bases, with 12 bases separating them. Germline CDR1 is LGHDT and CDR2 is YNNKEL (reference sequence). This CDR3 spans 13 amino acids. The CDR3 DNA is TGTGCCAGCAGCCCCGAAGTGGGTAACGAGCAGTACTTC. It codes for CASSPEVGNEQYF.

Turning to this clonotype: Because the CDR3's place on the DNA is in doubt, the DNA is left out and the CDR3 is given as listed by TCRdb. V gene TRBV20-1 combines with J gene TRBJ2-1; no check of the table's D call, TRBD1, against the DNA was made. The germline V gene encodes CDR1 DFQATT and CDR2 SNEGSKA (reference sequence). The CDR3 extends over 24 residues, inclusive of both ends. This chain's CDR3 is CSARSPRAARSYNEQFFGYNEQFF.

This clonotype was seen a handful of times. The chain links TRBV29-1 to TRBJ2-7, with D unresolved. Trimming removed 1 base at V and 2 bases at J, with 12 bases between. The length of the CDR3 is 14 residues. Germline CDR1 SQVTM, CDR2 ANQGSEA. The CDR3 loop reads CSVEVRGKAYEQYF. The CDR3 region has the DNA TGCAGCGTTGAAGTGCGCGGCAAAGCCTACGAGCAGTACTTC.

This chain links TRBV12-3 or TRBV12-4 with TRBJ1-5; D is ambiguous. There are 16 residues in the CDR3. Between the trimmed V and J ends, which lost 4 bases and 0 bases, there was a span of 13 bases. CDR3 sequence: CASSSQDGLSNQPQHF. The CDR3 DNA reads TGTGCCAGCAGTTCTCAGGACGGTCTTAGCAATCAGCCCCAGCATTTT.

In its sample, this clonotype was seen many times. V is TRBV7-2 and J is TRBJ2-4, with D possibly being TRBD1 or TRBD2 (5 bases each). CDR1 is SGHTA, CDR2 FQGNSA, per germline. The CDR3 loop spans 14 amino acids. V gave up 5 bases and J gave up 2 bases, with 10 bases separating them. CDR3 residues: CASSLGGTKNIQYF. CDR3 nucleotides: TGTGCCAGCAGCCTTGGGGGAACCAAAAACATTCAGTACTTC.

This clonotype was counted at least ten times. J is TRBJ2-1 and V is TRBV27; D remains unclear. The germline V and J ends were trimmed by 10 bases and 6 bases, with 13 bases remaining between them. This CDR3 contains 12 residues. Germline V gene lookup returns CDR1 MNHEY and CDR2 SMNVEV (reference sequence). CDR3 loop: CAIRSLLNEQFF. The CDR3 DNA reads TGTGCCATAAGGTCCCTACTCAATGAGCAGTTCTTC.

This clonotype was seen more than once but under ten times. V gene TRBV5-6 combines with J gene TRBJ2-5; 7 nucleotides agree with TRBD2. V lost 3 bases, J lost 4 bases, and 3 bases stayed unmatched. The CDR3 is 13 residues long. Germline-derived CDR1 and CDR2 are SGHDT and YYEEEE. The CDR3 protein is CASSWTRGETQYF. For the CDR3, the DNA is TGTGCCAGCAGCTGGACTAGAGGAGAGACCCAGTACTTC.

The V call is TRBV25-1, the J call TRBJ2-2, with a weak D call TRBD1 (5 bases). V shed 4 bases and J shed 0 bases, with 15 bases lying between them. CDR1 is MGHDK, CDR2 SYGVNS, per germline. The CDR3 extends over 17 amino acids. The CDR3 DNA is TGTGCCAGCAGTGGGGGCTGGTTAGGCTCGAACACCGGGGAGCTGTTTTTT. Its protein is CASSGGWLGSNTGELFF.

This clonotype has ten or more counts. The V call is TRBV5-1, the J call TRBJ1-4, with a possible D match to TRBD1 (6 bases). Germline loops: CDR1 SGHRS, CDR2 YFSETQ. Trimming took 7 bases from V and 8 from J, leaving 18 bases between them. The CDR3 has 14 amino acids. CDR3 residues: CASRFGGGQEKLFF. Written as DNA, the CDR3 is TGCGCCAGCCGATTCGGGGGGGGCCAGGAAAAACTGTTTTTT. Full variable domain (rest looked up from reference TRBV5-1 and TRBJ1-4): KAGVTQTPRYLIKTRGQQVTLSCSPISGHRSVSWYQQTPGQGLQFLFEYFSETQRNKGNFPGRFSGRQFSNSRSEMNVSTLELGDSALYLCASRFGGGQEKLFFGSGTQLSVL.

This clonotype turned up a few times. The chain links TRBV7-2 to TRBJ2-2; tentative D call: TRBD2 (5 bases). There are 17 residues in the CDR3. Trimming pared 0 bases from V and 0 bases from J, leaving 11 bases between. Germline CDR1 is SGHTA and CDR2 is FQGNSA. The CDR3 loop reads CASSLAPAATNTGELFF. The CDR3 DNA is TGTGCCAGCAGCTTAGCGCCAGCGGCGACGAACACCGGGGAGCTGTTTTTT.

This clonotype occurred once. This sequence may be a read error, since a much larger clone differs from it by one base. The V call is TRBV20-1, the J call TRBJ2-7; 7 bases agree with TRBD2. The CDR3 covers 14 residues. Germline V gene data show CDR1 as DFQATT and CDR2 as SNEGSKA (reference sequence). This CDR3 is CSARATSATYDQYF. CDR3 nucleotide sequence: TGCAGTGCTAGAGCAACTAGCGCTACCTACGATCAGTACTTC.

This clonotype has just a few counts. The V call is TRBV6-2 or TRBV6-3, the J call TRBJ2-1; TRBD1 might be the D (5 bases). The CDR3 is 15 residues long. Trimming pared 4 bases from V and 3 bases from J, leaving 13 bases between. From germline, CDR1 is MNHEY and CDR2 SVGEGT. CDR3 sequence (DNA): TGTGCCAGCAGTTCTGACCCCAGGGACTACAATGAGCAGTTCTTC. This gives the protein CASSSDPRDYNEQFF.

The chain combines TRBV29-1 with TRBJ2-7, with 7 positions matching TRBD1. Germline V gives CDR1 SQVTM, CDR2 ANQGSEA. The trim removed 6 bases at V and 2 bases at J, leaving 4 bases unmatched. The CDR3 consists of 12 residues. The CDR3: CSVRDRAYEQYF. The CDR3 DNA follows: TGCAGCGTCCGGGACAGAGCCTACGAGCAGTACTTC.

This clonotype occurred a few times. This chain joins TRBV12-3 or TRBV12-4 and TRBJ2-7, with 9 positions matching TRBD1. CDR3 size: 15 residues. The V and J ends lost 0 bases and 6 bases, in that order; junction bases with no gene match: 6. In DNA form, the CDR3 reads TGTGCCAGCAGTTTAGCGTTCCCGACAGGGGGCGAGCAGTACTTC. This sequence encodes CASSLAFPTGGEQYF.